This paragraph reports one T cell receptor beta chain. Its antigen is unidentified. V lost 3 bases and J lost 8, with 17 bases in between. CDR1 SEHNR and CDR2 FQNEAQ come from the germline V gene (reference sequence). The CDR3 has 15 amino acids. The sample is drawn from a study of cytomegalovirus exposure and HLA in healthy donors. Study conclusions and caveats: Generally TCR sequences proved uncommon, though certain public TCRs appeared in numerous donors. For cytomegalovirus status, the classifier reportedly gave diagnoses with high specificity and sensitivity.

Only in-frame clones appear in the TCRdb table, and some are missing; sequencing was by immunoSEQ multiplex PCR. The table includes about 150,000 clones, approximately 82% detected once. The receptor's source is a man between 25 and 39 years old in good health and CMV-seropositive. The sequenced sample was PBMCs. This chain joins TRBV7-9 and TRBJ2-1, with TRBD1 as a possible D gene (5 bases). The CDR3 DNA reads as TGTGCCAGCAGCTTGGTCGGCAGGGATAGGGATGAGCAGTTCTTC. Translating it yields CASSLVGRDRDEQFF.